This is a list of T cell receptor beta chains from one sample in a study of cytomegalovirus exposure and HLA in healthy donors. Only in-frame clones appear in the TCRdb table, and some are missing; sequencing was by immunoSEQ multiplex PCR. The sample table includes tens of thousands of clones. Specimen: PBMCs. These receptors came from a male donor in good health and CMV-seronegative. Both conserved end residues are part of each CDR3. D genes are given only for firm matches. Size is stated for part of the rows, as once, few or many counts, or as a class when the clone is expanded.

J: TRBJ1-2; D: .; V: TRBV5-1; size: .; CDR3: CASSSPGPSYGYTF; DNA: TGCGCCAGCAGCTCGCCGGGTCCTAGCTATGGCTACACCTTC
J: TRBJ2-1; D: .; V: TRBV9; size: .; CDR3: CASSVVPGYEQFF; DNA: TGTGCCAGCAGCGTAGTTCCGGGTTATGAGCAGTTCTTC
J: TRBJ2-5; D: TRBD2; V: TRBV10-3; size: .; CDR3: CAIRTSAETQYF; DNA: TGTGCCATCCGGACTAGCGCGGAGACCCAGTACTTC
J: TRBJ2-7; D: .; V: TRBV6-5; size: .; CDR3: CASEGETGYEQYF; DNA: TGTGCCAGCGAAGGGGAGACAGGCTACGAGCAGTACTTC
J: TRBJ1-3; D: .; V: TRBV18; size: .; CDR3: CASSPGVQSGNTIYF; DNA: TGTGCCAGCTCGCCGGGAGTTCAGTCTGGAAACACCATATATTTT
J: TRBJ2-1; D: .; V: TRBV6-5; size: .; CDR3: CASSSGSPGDNEQFF; DNA: TGTGCCAGCAGTTCCGGCTCACCAGGCGACAATGAGCAGTTCTTC
J: TRBJ2-2; D: TRBD2; V: TRBV4-1; size: .; CDR3: CASSQVEGLADTGELFF; DNA: TGCGCCAGCAGCCAAGTAGAGGGGCTAGCGGACACCGGGGAGCTGTTTTTT
J: TRBJ2-5; D: TRBD2; V: TRBV4-1; size: .; CDR3: CASSHAGGGEMTQYF; DNA: TGCGCCAGCAGCCATGCGGGGGGCGGGGAGATGACCCAGTACTTC
J: TRBJ2-7; D: TRBD1; V: TRBV6-6; size: .; CDR3: CASSTGQGLEQYF; DNA: TGTGCCAGCAGTACCGGACAGGGTTTGGAGCAGTACTTC
J: TRBJ2-7; D: TRBD1; V: TRBV7-9; size: .; CDR3: CASSRDSSYEQYF; DNA: TGTGCCAGCAGTAGGGACAGCTCCTACGAGCAGTACTTC
J: TRBJ1-2; D: .; V: TRBV25-1; size: .; CDR3: CASSELTGTIYGYTF; DNA: TGTGCCAGCAGCGAGCTTACAGGGACGATCTATGGCTACACCTTC
J: TRBJ2-3; D: TRBD2; V: TRBV7-9; size: .; CDR3: CASSFSSGSITDKQYF; DNA: TGTGCCAGCAGTTTTTCTAGCGGGAGTATAACAGATAAGCAGTATTTT
J: TRBJ1-6; D: .; V: TRBV5-6; size: .; CDR3: CASRKGGPDYNSPLHF; DNA: TGTGCCAGCAGGAAAGGGGGTCCCGACTATAATTCACCCCTCCACTTT
J: TRBJ2-7; D: .; V: TRBV18; size: .; CDR3: CASSHVADPGEQYF; DNA: TGTGCCAGCTCCCACGTAGCGGACCCCGGCGAGCAGTACTTC
J: TRBJ2-7; D: .; V: TRBV11-2; size: .; CDR3: CASSPRLDREQYF; DNA: TGTGCCAGCAGCCCCCGACTCGATCGGGAGCAGTACTTC
J: TRBJ1-5; D: .; V: TRBV19; size: medium-sized; CDR3: CASSIRDNSNQPQHF; DNA: TGTGCCAGTAGTATTCGGGACAACAGCAATCAGCCCCAGCATTTT
J: TRBJ2-6; D: TRBD2; V: TRBV2; size: .; CDR3: CASRTTLAGTISGANVLTF; DNA: TGTGCCAGCAGGACCACCTTAGCGGGAACGATCTCTGGGGCCAACGTCCTGACTTTC
J: TRBJ2-1; D: .; V: TRBV28; size: .; CDR3: CASSLLIARAANNEQFF; DNA: TGTGCCAGCAGTTTATTAATCGCGCGAGCGGCCAACAATGAGCAGTTCTTC
J: TRBJ1-3; D: .; V: TRBV30; size: .; CDR3: CAWRQAYTIYF; DNA: TGTGCCTGGAGACAGGCGTACACCATATATTTT
J: TRBJ1-1; D: .; V: TRBV5-1; size: .; CDR3: CASTPWGESRDTEAFF; DNA: TGCGCCAGCACCCCCTGGGGGGAAAGTAGGGACACTGAAGCTTTCTTT
J: TRBJ1-2; D: .; V: TRBV2; size: .; CDR3: CASSPAGNYGYTF; DNA: TGTGCCAGCAGTCCCGCAGGGAACTATGGCTACACCTTC
J: TRBJ1-5; D: TRBD1; V: TRBV19; size: .; CDR3: CASSSTGGKQPQHF; DNA: TGTGCCAGTAGTTCGACAGGGGGCAAACAGCCCCAGCATTTT
J: TRBJ1-4; D: .; V: TRBV5-1; size: .; CDR3: CASRGQGNEKLFF; DNA: TGCGCCAGCAGGGGGCAGGGCAATGAAAAACTGTTTTTT
J: TRBJ2-1; D: .; V: TRBV4-2; size: .; CDR3: CASSQGTGLDNEQFF; DNA: TGTGCCAGCAGCCAAGGGACTGGGCTTGACAATGAGCAGTTCTTC
J: TRBJ2-4; D: TRBD2; V: TRBV29-1; size: .; CDR3: CSVLHMASGGGDIQYF; DNA: TGCAGCGTCCTACATATGGCTAGCGGGGGCGGGGACATTCAGTACTTC
J: TRBJ2-1; D: TRBD2; V: TRBV6-5; size: .; CDR3: CASSYLSGGGDNEQFF; DNA: TGTGCCAGCAGTTACTTGTCGGGGGGGGGTGACAATGAGCAGTTCTTC
J: TRBJ2-1; D: TRBD2; V: TRBV28; size: .; CDR3: CASSLGRAGRENEQFF; DNA: TGTGCCAGCAGTTTAGGTCGGGCAGGGCGGGAGAATGAGCAGTTCTTC
J: TRBJ2-7; D: TRBD2; V: TRBV18; size: .; CDR3: CASSPGTSGYEQYF; DNA: TGTGCCAGCTCACCCGGGACTAGCGGTTACGAGCAGTACTTC
J: TRBJ2-7; D: .; V: TRBV7-2; size: .; CDR3: CASSLSDEQYF; DNA: TGTGCCAGCAGCTTATCAGACGAGCAGTACTTC
J: TRBJ2-7; D: TRBD1; V: TRBV5-1; size: .; CDR3: CASSSRLRQGESYEQYF; DNA: TGCGCCAGCAGCTCAAGACTAAGACAGGGGGAGTCCTACGAGCAGTACTTC
J: TRBJ1-2; D: .; V: TRBV7-2; size: .; CDR3: CAETNPDGYTF; DNA: TGTGCCGAAACCAACCCGGATGGCTACACCTTC
J: TRBJ2-5; D: TRBD2; V: TRBV2; size: .; CDR3: CASSGQGLPQETQYF; DNA: TGTGCCAGCAGTGGCCAGGGACTACCCCAAGAGACCCAGTACTTC
J: TRBJ2-7; D: TRBD2; V: TRBV4-2; size: .; CDR3: CASSPETSGYAYEQYF; DNA: TGTGCCAGCAGCCCGGAGACTAGCGGATACGCCTACGAGCAGTACTTC
J: TRBJ2-6; D: .; V: TRBV6-4; size: .; CDR3: CASSDTGRTAGALSGANVLTF; DNA: TGTGCCAGCAGTGACACAGGTCGGACAGCCGGGGCCCTCTCTGGGGCCAACGTCCTGACTTTC
J: TRBJ1-1; D: TRBD1; V: TRBV9; size: .; CDR3: CASSVGGQGARAFF; DNA: TGTGCCAGCAGCGTCGGGGGGCAGGGGGCGCGGGCTTTCTTT
J: TRBJ2-1; D: TRBD2; V: TRBV5-5; size: .; CDR3: CASSLAGGLDNEQFF; DNA: TGTGCCAGCAGCCTAGCGGGAGGGCTCGACAATGAGCAGTTCTTC
J: TRBJ2-2; D: .; V: TRBV15; size: .; CDR3: CATSRWGDTGELFF; DNA: TGTGCCACCTCTAGGTGGGGGGACACCGGGGAGCTGTTTTTT
J: TRBJ2-3; D: .; V: TRBV6-5; size: .; CDR3: CASSYSSREADKQYF; DNA: TGTGCCAGCAGTTACTCCTCTAGGGAGGCAGATAAGCAGTATTTT
J: TRBJ1-2; D: .; V: TRBV4-3; size: .; CDR3: CASSETGYGYTF; DNA: TGCGCCAGCAGCGAAACAGGGTATGGCTACACCTTC
J: TRBJ1-6; D: .; V: TRBV27; size: .; CDR3: CASRSPSPGVGFTLHF; DNA: TGTGCCAGCAGATCCCCCTCCCCAGGGGTCGGCTTCACCCTCCACTTT
J: TRBJ1-5; D: TRBD1; V: TRBV2; size: .; CDR3: CASSAEQGNNQPQHF; DNA: TGTGCCAGCAGTGCCGAACAGGGGAACAATCAGCCCCAGCATTTT
J: TRBJ2-5; D: .; V: TRBV7-9; size: .; CDR3: CASSLVAQTVFQETQYF; DNA: TGTGCCAGCAGCTTAGTCGCCCAGACAGTATTCCAAGAGACCCAGTACTTC
J: TRBJ2-3; D: .; V: TRBV11-3; size: .; CDR3: CASSPPPSTDTQYF; DNA: TGTGCCAGCAGCCCCCCCCCTAGCACAGATACGCAGTATTTT
J: TRBJ1-1; D: TRBD1; V: TRBV5-3; size: .; CDR3: CARSPGTAQKGTEAFF; DNA: TGTGCCAGAAGCCCCGGGACAGCTCAGAAGGGGACTGAAGCTTTCTTT
J: TRBJ2-3; D: .; V: TRBV19; size: .; CDR3: CASSRTSWGPTDTQYF; DNA: TGTGCCAGTAGTAGGACAAGTTGGGGCCCCACAGATACGCAGTATTTT
J: TRBJ2-1; D: TRBD2; V: TRBV5-1; size: .; CDR3: CASSRRTSHRGNEQFF; DNA: TGCGCCAGCAGCAGAAGGACTAGCCATAGGGGCAATGAGCAGTTCTTC
J: TRBJ2-6; D: TRBD1; V: TRBV18; size: .; CDR3: CASSRDRDRLPGANVLTF; DNA: TGTGCCAGCTCAAGAGACCGGGACAGACTACCTGGGGCCAACGTCCTGACTTTC
J: TRBJ2-1; D: .; V: TRBV6-5; size: .; CDR3: CASRRRDSSYNEQFF; DNA: TGTGCCAGCCGCAGAAGGGACTCCTCCTACAATGAGCAGTTCTTC
J: TRBJ1-1; D: TRBD1; V: TRBV9; size: .; CDR3: CASSGGQGGTEAFF; DNA: TGTGCCAGCAGCGGCGGACAGGGGGGCACTGAAGCTTTCTTT
J: TRBJ1-2; D: .; V: TRBV4-2; size: .; CDR3: CASSQDKTYLGRRAF; DNA: TGTGCCAGCAGCCAAGATAAGACCTACCTCGGGCGGAGGGCCTTC
J: TRBJ2-3; D: TRBD2; V: TRBV28; size: .; CDR3: CASNVLAGYTDTQYF; DNA: TGTGCCAGCAACGTACTAGCGGGGTACACAGATACGCAGTATTTT
J: TRBJ2-7; D: .; V: TRBV5-6; size: .; CDR3: CASSFRRGHNEQYF; DNA: TGTGCCAGCAGCTTCCGGAGGGGGCACAACGAGCAGTACTTC
J: TRBJ2-4; D: .; V: TRBV29-1; size: .; CDR3: CSVEDTRDTGNIQYF; DNA: TGCAGCGTTGAAGATACGAGGGACACCGGGAACATTCAGTACTTC
J: TRBJ2-7; D: .; V: TRBV27; size: .; CDR3: CASSLVQGHEQYF; DNA: TGTGCCAGCAGTTTAGTCCAGGGTCACGAGCAGTACTTC
J: TRBJ2-1; D: TRBD2; V: TRBV27; size: .; CDR3: CASSAGTSIYDNEQFF; DNA: TGTGCCAGCAGTGCCGGGACTAGTATTTATGACAATGAGCAGTTCTTC
J: TRBJ2-7; D: .; V: TRBV6-5; size: .; CDR3: CASSYSDRNYEQYF; DNA: TGTGCCAGCAGTTACTCTGACAGAAACTACGAGCAGTACTTC
J: TRBJ1-4; D: TRBD1; V: TRBV5-1; size: .; CDR3: CASSDSGTGREKLFF; DNA: TGCGCCAGCAGCGACTCCGGGACAGGGCGCGAAAAACTGTTTTTT
J: TRBJ1-2; D: .; V: TRBV4-1; size: .; CDR3: CASSQVAAYGYTF; DNA: TGCGCCAGCAGCCAAGTAGCGGCCTATGGCTACACCTTC
J: TRBJ2-2; D: .; V: TRBV7-9; size: .; CDR3: CASRGGSTGELFF; DNA: TGTGCCAGCAGGGGGGGTAGCACCGGGGAGCTGTTTTTT
J: TRBJ1-2; D: TRBD1; V: TRBV5-1; size: .; CDR3: CASSSDRPILYGYTF; DNA: TGCGCCAGCAGCTCGGACAGGCCGATCCTGTATGGCTACACCTTC